These 27 T cell receptor beta chains originate from one sample sequenced in a study of blood T cells in healthy people across ages (dated by TCRdb to between 2014 and 2017). The library came from 5' RACE. The listed sequencing device is Illumina HiSeq 2500. A second 7 to 11 cycle PCR used a sample-barcoded 5' primer and a J-beta primer mix. TCRdb handled the public reads itself, with Q25 trimming in fastp and clone calling in MiXCR, and kept productive beta chains. Rows with one shared CDR3 protein collapse into an entry with the most common genes and DNA. This sample has approximately 360,000 distinct CDR3 sequences in its table, and roughly half of those were observed once. The top ten constitute approximately 51% of the sample. The sequenced sample consisted of blood. The receptor set was obtained from a man aged 55-75 years in good health.

The chain uses TRBV12-3 or TRBV12-4 and TRBJ1-2; 9 bases fit TRBD1. Trimming removed 6 bases from V and 4 bases from J; junction bases left unmatched: 6. There are 14 residues in the CDR3. CDR3 DNA sequence: TGTGCCAGCAGACCCGGGGGACAGGGCTATGGCTACACCTTC. It codes for CASRPGGQGYGYTF.

The chain links TRBV4-3 to TRBJ2-2, with 14 bases identical to TRBD2. Germline V gives CDR1 LGHNA, CDR2 YSLEER. V lost 3 bases to trimming and J lost 0 bases; unmatched junction nucleotides: 3. This CDR3 spans 18 amino acids. CDR3 bases: TGCGCCAGCAGCCATGGGACTAGCGGGAGCACGAACACCGGGGAGCTGTTTTTT. It translates to CASSHGTSGSTNTGELFF.

The rearrangement uses TRBV5-5 and TRBJ2-1, with 9 bases that match TRBD1. V lost 0 bases and J lost 6; bases outside the gene matches: 4. CDR3 length: 15 amino acids. CDR1 and CDR2 from the germline V gene are SGHKS and YYEKEE (reference sequence). CDR3 loop: CASSLGTGVPNEQFF. The CDR3 DNA reads as TGTGCCAGCAGCTTGGGGACAGGGGTCCCCAATGAGCAGTTCTTC.

With regard to this clonotype: No conserved phenylalanine or tryptophan is present at the end of the CDR3, so a read error is the likely explanation. The V gene is TRBV18, the J gene TRBJ1-2; the match to TRBD1 covers 7 bases. The CDR3 totals 15 residues. Looked up from germline, CDR1 is KGHSH and CDR2 is LQKENI. CDR3 loop: CAGSPVRDSNYGYTS. As DNA, the CDR3 is TGTGCCGGCTCACCAGTCCGGGACAGTAACTATGGCTACACCTCC.

The table lists this clonotype with a few counts. The J gene is TRBJ2-7, the V gene TRBV5-1; D gene unclear. The germline V gene has CDR1 SGHRS and CDR2 YFSETQ. The V end lost 0 bases, the J end lost 4 bases, and 8 bases lay between the germline ends. The CDR3 extends over 13 amino acids. In nucleotides, the CDR3 is TGCGCCAGCAGCTTGGAACAGCTATACGAGCAGTACTTC. The encoded protein is CASSLEQLYEQYF.

This clonotype occurred a few times. The rearrangement links TRBV25-1 to TRBJ2-1; 7 bases match TRBD2. The CDR3 runs 15 residues. In germline, CDR1 is MGHDK, CDR2 SYGVNS. Trimming at V came to 8 bases and at J to 4 bases, leaving 11 bases not matched to a gene. This CDR3 is CASRPGEGRYNEQFF. For the CDR3, the DNA is TGTGCCAGCCGACCGGGGGAGGGCCGATACAATGAGCAGTTCTTC. Combining the CDR3 with reference TRBV25-1 and TRBJ2-1 gives the whole variable domain EADIYQTPRYLVIGTGKKITLECSQTMGHDKMYWYQQDPGMELHLIHYSYGVNSTEKGDLSSESTVSRIRTEHFPLTLESARPSHTSQYLCASRPGEGRYNEQFFGPGTRLTVL.

This clonotype was picked up one time. This rearrangement joins TRBV3-1 to TRBJ2-3; D could derive from TRBD1 or TRBD2 (5 bases each). V lost 4 bases and J 4 bases, leaving 18 bases between the germline ends. Germline CDR1 LGHDT, CDR2 YNNKEL (reference sequence). The CDR3 runs to 16 residues. CDR3 sequence reads: CASSPDGALRADTQYF. In DNA form, the CDR3 reads TGTGCCAGCAGCCCAGACGGGGCCTTACGGGCAGATACGCAGTATTTT.

The chain links TRBV11-2 to TRBJ2-3; no definite D call. The CDR3 is 14 amino acids. V was cut by 4 bases and J by 6 bases, with 14 bases left in between. In germline, CDR1 is SGHAT, CDR2 FQNNGV. CDR3 nucleotides: TGTGCCAGCAGCTCGTCCTCCTTACCCGATACGCAGTATTTT. This translates into CASSSSSLPDTQYF.

This clonotype has only a few counts. The rearrangement uses TRBV7-2 and TRBJ2-7, with 8 bases identical to TRBD1. This CDR3 is 14 amino acids long. The germline V gene has CDR1 SGHTA and CDR2 FQGNSA. The J segment lost 4 bases and the V segment lost 3 bases, leaving 5 bases of the junction unmatched. CDR3 loop: CASSFDRGRYEQYF. In DNA form, the CDR3 reads TGTGCCAGCAGCTTTGACAGGGGACGGTACGAGCAGTACTTC.

This chain joins TRBV12-3 or TRBV12-4 and TRBJ2-3; 7 nucleotides match TRBD1. J lost 4 bases, V lost 5 bases, and 15 bases had no gene match. This CDR3 is 17 amino acids long. Here the CDR3 DNA reads TGTGCCAGCAGTCGTCCGGGACAGAGAATATCAGCAGATACGCAGTATTTT. It specifies CASSRPGQRISADTQYF.

This chain links TRBV7-2 with TRBJ1-4, with a weak D call TRBD1 (5 bases). The CDR3 consists of 16 residues. Germline V gene lookup returns CDR1 SGHTA and CDR2 FQGNSA. Trimming took off 2 bases at V and 8 bases at J, with 18 bases between the two ends. The CDR3 protein is CASSLFPDTKTEKLFF. DNA of the CDR3: TGTGCCAGCAGCTTATTCCCGGACACCAAAACGGAAAAACTGTTTTTT. Using reference TRBV7-2 and TRBJ1-4 for the parts outside the CDR3, the full variable domain is GAGVSQSPSNKVTEKGKDVELRCDPISGHTALYWYRQSLGQGLEFLIYFQGNSAPDKSGLPSDRFSAERTGGSVSTLTIQRTQQEDSAVYLCASSLFPDTKTEKLFFGSGTQLSVL.

The rearrangement uses TRBV5-1 and TRBJ2-1; 8 bases agree with TRBD1. V gave up 0 bases and J gave up 7 bases; unmatched junction bases: 9. The CDR3 extends over 16 amino acids. Germline V lookup: CDR1 SGHRS, CDR2 YFSETQ. CDR3 residues: CASSLAGRQGLNEQFF. The CDR3, as DNA: TGCGCCAGCAGCTTGGCCGGGCGACAGGGGTTAAATGAGCAGTTCTTC.

The rearrangement links TRBV4-3 to TRBJ2-5, with TRBD2 identical over 11 bases. The CDR3 extends over 20 amino acids. With V trimmed by 3 bases and J by 4 bases, 19 bases remained unmatched. CDR1 and CDR2 (germline): LGHNA, YSLEER. The CDR3, as DNA: TGCGCCAGCAGCCAGGATATCGGACGTATGACTAGCGGGATTCGAGAGACCCAGTACTTC. This codes for CASSQDIGRMTSGIRETQYF.

Notes on this clonotype: Being one base from a much bigger clone, this may be a read error. V and J are TRBV29-1 and TRBJ2-5; D is ambiguous. Germline CDR1 reads SQVTM; CDR2 reads ANQGSEA. V gave up 7 bases and J gave up 2 bases, with 8 bases separating them. The CDR3 has 11 residues. CDR3 DNA sequence: TGCAGCGCTGGAGAACAAGAGACCCAGTACTTC. Residues: CSAGEQETQYF.

The V and J genes are TRBV20-1 and TRBJ2-1, with D unclear. V gave up 3 bases and J gave up 7 bases, with 10 bases separating them. CDR1 is DFQATT and CDR2 is SNEGSKA in the germline V gene (reference sequence). CDR3 length equals 12 residues. The CDR3 protein is CSARGNGNEQFF. The CDR3 nucleotides are TGCAGTGCTAGGGGTAACGGGAATGAGCAGTTCTTC.

The chain couples TRBV20-1 to TRBJ2-1; D gene uncertain. The CDR3 consists of 13 residues. CDR1 DFQATT and CDR2 SNEGSKA come from the germline V gene (reference sequence). The germline V and J ends were trimmed by 3 bases and 7 bases, with 13 bases remaining between them. The CDR3 bases are TGCAGTGCTAGTATGGCAGTAGGTAATGAGCAGTTCTTC. Its translation is CSASMAVGNEQFF.

This rearrangement joins TRBV5-6 to TRBJ2-6, with 7 bases that match TRBD2. The CDR3 is 20 amino acids. Trimming at V came to 4 bases and at J to 1 base, leaving 17 bases not matched to a gene. The V gene's germline CDR1 is SGHDT and CDR2 YYEEEE. CDR3 sequence: CASSLGGIGATGSGANVLTF. DNA for the CDR3: TGTGCCAGCAGCCTGGGGGGGATTGGGGCCACGGGATCTGGGGCCAACGTCCTGACTTTC.

The chain has TRBV2 and TRBJ2-2; D not certain. This CDR3 spans 15 amino acids. Germline V CDR1 and CDR2: SNHLY, FYNNEI. With 6 bases removed from V and 1 base from J, the gap between germline ends came to 12 bases. Here the CDR3 DNA reads TGTGCCAGCAGGGTGCGACTGGGGAACACCGGGGAGCTGTTTTTT. Its translation is CASRVRLGNTGELFF.

This clonotype was seen at least ten times. The chain links TRBV20-1 to TRBJ1-1; D may be TRBD1 (5 bases). V was clipped by 5 bases and J by 1 base, with 11 bases between them. The germline V gene encodes CDR1 DFQATT and CDR2 SNEGSKA (reference sequence). The CDR3 is 13 amino acids. The chain's CDR3 is CSAPGTKNTEAFF. The CDR3 DNA reads TGCAGTGCTCCCGGGACGAAGAACACTGAAGCTTTCTTT.

The CDR3 bases are TGCAGCGTTACGGGTAGTTCCTACGAGCAGTACTTC. Amino acids: CSVTGSSYEQYF. The chain carries TRBV29-1 and TRBJ2-7; D is unresolved. Trimming cost V 5 bases and J 1 base, with 9 bases left between them. The germline gives CDR1 SQVTM, CDR2 ANQGSEA. The CDR3 is 12 residues long.

The V and J genes are TRBV14 and TRBJ1-1; maybe TRBD1 (5 bases). Germline CDR1 SGHDN, CDR2 FVKESK. CDR3 length equals 14 residues. The V end was cut by 5 bases, the J end by 3 bases, with 13 bases between. Here the CDR3 DNA reads TGTGCCAGCAGCAAGGGGTTATGGGACACTGAAGCTTTCTTT. Translating gives CASSKGLWDTEAFF.

This clonotype turned up a few times. This sequence joins TRBV7-9 and TRBJ1-6; D is unresolved. The germline V and J ends were trimmed by 8 bases and 5 bases, with 16 bases remaining between them. The CDR3 sequence is 15 residues long. Looked up from germline, CDR1 is SEHNR and CDR2 is FQNEAQ (reference sequence). The CDR3: CASSALETNNSPLHF. CDR3 DNA: TGTGCCAGCTCCGCACTCGAAACCAATAATTCACCCCTCCACTTT.

This clonotype has a single count. This chain links TRBV12-3 or TRBV12-4 with TRBJ2-7; 12 bases align to TRBD2. Germline trimming cut 6 bases from V and 5 bases from J; bases unmatched to any gene: 8. The CDR3 consists of 15 residues. CDR3 protein: CASSHRLAGEDEQYF. The CDR3 coding sequence is TGTGCCAGCAGCCACCGACTAGCGGGAGAGGACGAGCAGTACTTC.

This chain connects TRBV3-1 to TRBJ2-7; 9 nucleotides align to TRBD2. Germline CDR1 LGHDT, CDR2 YNNKEL (reference sequence). This CDR3 is 15 amino acids long. The junction had 6 bases not matched to a gene; V was cut back by 5 bases and J by 1 base. The CDR3 sequence: CASSISGRRSYEQYF. The CDR3 DNA reads as TGTGCCAGCAGCATTAGCGGGAGAAGGTCCTACGAGCAGTACTTC.

This chain uses TRBV10-3 with TRBJ2-1; D is unresolved. Germline V gene lookup returns CDR1 ENHRY and CDR2 SYGVKD. Between the trimmed V and J ends, which lost 2 bases and 7 bases, there was a span of 18 bases. This CDR3 has 16 residues. The CDR3 DNA is TGTGCCATCAGTGAGGGAAGAAGCGCGATTTGGAATGAGCAGTTCTTC. This encodes CAISEGRSAIWNEQFF.

V gene TRBV27 combines with J gene TRBJ1-2; 7 bases line up with TRBD1. The CDR3 is 15 residues long. CDR1 MNHEY and CDR2 SMNVEV come from the germline V gene (reference sequence). V shed 2 bases and J 5 bases; nucleotides not matched to a gene: 8. CDR3 sequence (DNA): TGTGCCAGCAGTTTAGGTCCCTGGGACAGATATGGCTACACCTTC. It translates to CASSLGPWDRYGYTF.

Concerning this clonotype itself: A read error may account for a junction end that differs from germline. J is TRBJ2-5 and V is TRBV6-6; D is unclear. The CDR3 contains 12 residues. In germline, CDR1 is MNHNY, CDR2 SVGAGI (reference sequence). The CDR3 bases are TGTGCCAGCAGCCACATCCAAGGGACCCAGTACTTC. Its protein product is CASSHIQGTQYF.